A single sample gave rise to the 20 T cell receptor beta chains below, sequenced in a study of shared clonotypes between healthy human individuals (dated by TCRdb to 2020 to 2022). Library creation used the immunoSEQ multiplex PCR assay. The source is immuneACCESS, and TCRdb retained only in-frame sequences with V and J called. Part of the clones is not carried over; for the studies checked, unresolved V genes explain less than half of this, and the remainder is unexplained. This sample holds a few million clones; about 92% were observed only once. The biggest ten clones account for around 0.14% of the sample. The sample taken for sequencing was naive CD4+ T cells sorted from blood. This sample's cell subset or site label indicates: CD45RA+ positively selected. The receptors here all came from a young man in good health.

The V and J genes are TRBV6-6 and TRBJ2-7, with 8 bases identical to TRBD2. CDR1 is MNHNY and CDR2 is SVGAGI in the germline V gene (reference sequence). The CDR3 covers 15 residues. Trimming cost V 2 bases and J 2 bases; bases outside gene matches: 5. The CDR3 DNA is TGTGCCAGCAGTTACCCGGGGGGGGGAACCTACGAGCAGTACTTC. It codes for CASSYPGGGTYEQYF.

The V gene is TRBV21-1, the J gene TRBJ2-3. TRBV21-1 is a documented pseudogene. The CDR3 is 15 amino acids. The CDR3 DNA reads as TGTGCCAGCAGCAAGGGTAGGCAGATCACAGATACGCAGTATTTT. Protein: CASSKGRQITDTQYF.

The genes are TRBV6-6 and TRBJ1-4; no clear D. Germline CDR1 is MNHNY and CDR2 is SVGAGI (reference sequence). The CDR3 has 15 residues. The V gene lost 0 bases and the J gene lost 7 bases, with 12 bases spanning the gap. The CDR3 loop is CASSYSSQAGEKLFF. The CDR3 DNA reads as TGTGCCAGCAGTTACTCTTCGCAGGCAGGTGAAAAACTGTTTTTT.

This chain uses TRBV7-2 with TRBJ2-2; no definite D call. CDR3 length equals 14 residues. The germline V gene has CDR1 SGHTA and CDR2 FQGNSA. V lost 1 base and J 8 bases, leaving 11 bases between the germline ends. In DNA form, the CDR3 reads TGTGCCAGCAGCTTAGAGGTTGCTGCAGGGGAGCTGTTTTTT. This gives the protein CASSLEVAAGELFF.

This rearrangement joins TRBV5-1 to TRBJ2-3; 10 nucleotides match TRBD1. CDR1 SGHRS and CDR2 YFSETQ come from the germline V gene. V trimming: 4 bases; J trimming: 1 base; junction bases outside the gene matches: 6. This CDR3 contains 16 residues. Here the CDR3 reads CASSTDRGPGTDTQYF. The CDR3 region has the DNA TGCGCCAGCAGCACCGACAGGGGGCCGGGCACAGATACGCAGTATTTT.

This sequence joins TRBV19 and TRBJ2-7; 12 nucleotides line up with TRBD2. V trimming: 1 base; J trimming: 4 bases; junction bases outside the gene matches: 2. The CDR3 runs 15 residues. Germline V gives CDR1 LNHDA, CDR2 SQIVND (reference sequence). CDR3 coding DNA: TGTGCCAGTAGTATAGTCACTAGCGGGAGGTACGAGCAGTACTTC. Translation gives CASSIVTSGRYEQYF. The variable domain in full, with the rest retrieved from reference TRBV19 and TRBJ2-7, is DGGITQSPKYLFRKEGQNVTLSCEQNLNHDAMYWYRQDPGQGLRLIYYSQIVNDFQKGDIAEGYSVSREKKESFPLTVTSAQKNPTAFYLCASSIVTSGRYEQYFGPGTRLTVT.

CDR3 nucleotide sequence: TGTGCCTGTGGAGGACGCTACGGGGAGCTGTTTTTT. This sequence encodes CACGGRYGELFF. V usage is TRBV19 and J usage is TRBJ2-2; D is possibly TRBD2 (5 bases). The CDR3 totals 12 residues. V was clipped by 11 bases and J by 7 bases, with 14 bases between them. The germline CDR1 and CDR2 sequences are LNHDA and SQIVND (reference sequence). The whole variable domain, remainder taken from reference TRBV19 and TRBJ2-2, is DGGITQSPKYLFRKEGQNVTLSCEQNLNHDAMYWYRQDPGQGLRLIYYSQIVNDFQKGDIAEGYSVSREKKESFPLTVTSAQKNPTAFYLCACGGRYGELFFGEGSRLTVL.

The V gene is TRBV9, the J gene TRBJ2-1; a possible D gene is TRBD2 (6 bases). Germline V gives CDR1 SGDLS, CDR2 YYNGEE. V was clipped by 7 bases and J by 6 bases, with 17 bases between them. The CDR3 consists of 14 residues. The CDR3 nucleotides read TGTGCCAGCGGTCCGGGCGGGGTAGGCAATGAGCAGTTCTTC. This codes for CASGPGGVGNEQFF. The entire variable domain, with the rest obtained from reference TRBV9 and TRBJ2-1, is as follows: DSGVTQTPKHLITATGQRVTLRCSPRSGDLSVYWYQQSLDQGLQFLIQYYNGEERAKGNILERFSAQQFPDLHSELNLSSLELGDSALYFCASGPGGVGNEQFFGPGTRLTVL.

The rearrangement joins TRBV11-2 to TRBJ2-3; perhaps D is TRBD1 or TRBD2 (5 bases each). V was pared by 1 base and J by 2 bases, with 10 bases between. The CDR3 has 15 amino acids. CDR1 is SGHAT and CDR2 is FQNNGV in the germline V gene. This CDR3 is CASSLGDGYTDTQYF. The CDR3 DNA sequence: TGTGCCAGCAGCTTAGGGGACGGGTACACAGATACGCAGTATTTT. Filled out from reference TRBV11-2 and TRBJ2-3, the complete variable domain reads EAGVAQSPRYKIIEKRQSVAFWCNPISGHATLYWYQQILGQGPKLLIQFQNNGVVDDSQLPKDRFSAERLKGVDSTLKIQPAKLEDSAVYLCASSLGDGYTDTQYFGPGTRLTVL.

The gene calls are TRBV10-3 and TRBJ2-3, with 14 bases that match TRBD2. In germline, CDR1 is ENHRY, CDR2 SYGVKD. J lost 4 bases, V lost 4 bases, and 13 bases had no gene match. The CDR3 is 19 residues long. The DNA for the CDR3 is TGTGCCATCAGTGCGCACCTTGGGACTAGCGGGAGAGAATCAGATACGCAGTATTTT. Protein sequence: CAISAHLGTSGRESDTQYF.

The gene calls are TRBV7-2 and TRBJ2-1; 9 positions match TRBD2. Germline V gene lookup returns CDR1 SGHTA and CDR2 FQGNSA. The junction had 5 bases not matched to a gene; V was cut back by 5 bases and J by 3 bases. The CDR3 covers 15 residues. The CDR3 region has the DNA TGTGCCAGCAGCCCAGCGGGAGGTTACTACAATGAGCAGTTCTTC. Protein product: CASSPAGGYYNEQFF.

With regard to this clone: Additional DNA sequences in this sample encode the identical CDR3. This chain uses TRBV18 with TRBJ1-2; perhaps TRBD1 as D (6 bases). The CDR3 has 13 residues. The V end lost 1 base, the J end lost 6 bases, and 9 bases lay between the germline ends. Germline CDR1 KGHSH, CDR2 LQKENI. The CDR3 protein is CASSPQGGNGYTF. In DNA, the CDR3 is TGTGCCAGCTCACCACAAGGGGGGAATGGCTACACCTTC.

The chain couples TRBV2 to TRBJ2-1; D is possibly TRBD2 (5 bases). The CDR3 extends over 16 amino acids. V was cut by 3 bases and J by 0 bases, with 12 bases left in between. CDR1 is SNHLY, CDR2 FYNNEI, per germline. The CDR3 region is CASSDEDWSSYNEQFF. CDR3 sequence (DNA): TGTGCCAGCAGTGATGAGGACTGGAGCTCCTACAATGAGCAGTTCTTC.

The chain uses TRBV7-2 and TRBJ2-6; unclear D gene. CDR3 length: 15 amino acids. Trimming left V 4 bases short and J 0 bases short, with 7 bases between. Germline values: CDR1 SGHTA, CDR2 FQGNSA. The CDR3 protein is CASSSYHSGANVLTF. In nucleotides, the CDR3 is TGTGCCAGCAGCTCCTACCACTCTGGGGCCAACGTCCTGACTTTC.

The chain recombines TRBV11-3 with TRBJ2-1; 7 bases align to TRBD2. The CDR3 is 16 amino acids. J gave up 2 bases and V 5 bases, and 9 bases lay outside the gene matches. The germline gives CDR1 SGHNT, CDR2 YENEEA. CDR3 nucleotide sequence: TGTGCCAGCAGCCCCGGACTAGTACCCACCTACAATGAGCAGTTCTTC. Its protein is CASSPGLVPTYNEQFF.

For the CDR3, the DNA is TGTGCCAGTAGTGTGCGGACAGGGAGCGCTGAAGCTTTCTTT. Amino acids: CASSVRTGSAEAFF. The chain joins TRBV19 to TRBJ1-1; 8 nucleotides agree with TRBD1. In germline, CDR1 is LNHDA, CDR2 SQIVND (reference sequence). J was trimmed by 6 bases and V by 5 bases; bases with no gene match: 8. The CDR3 consists of 14 residues.

The rearrangement joins TRBV19 to TRBJ2-7; 7 nucleotides align to TRBD1. V lost 5 bases to trimming and J lost 6 bases; unmatched junction nucleotides: 10. The CDR3 consists of 14 residues. Germline CDR1 reads LNHDA; CDR2 reads SQIVND (reference sequence). The CDR3 sequence: CASSAPGTAAEQYF. The DNA of the CDR3 is TGTGCCAGTAGTGCCCCCGGGACAGCGGCCGAGCAGTACTTC. The complete variable domain, with remaining parts taken from reference TRBV19 and TRBJ2-7, reads DGGITQSPKYLFRKEGQNVTLSCEQNLNHDAMYWYRQDPGQGLRLIYYSQIVNDFQKGDIAEGYSVSREKKESFPLTVTSAQKNPTAFYLCASSAPGTAAEQYFGPGTRLTVT.

The V and J genes are TRBV29-1 and TRBJ1-1; D uncertain. The CDR3 covers 15 residues. V was pared by 3 bases and J by 2 bases, with 16 bases between. CDR1 and CDR2 from the germline V gene are SQVTM and ANQGSEA. CDR3 protein: CSVDGAARVNTEAFF. The DNA for the CDR3 is TGCAGCGTTGACGGCGCCGCCCGGGTCAACACTGAAGCTTTCTTT.

This clone was seen just once. The rearrangement joins TRBV7-2 to TRBJ1-4; 7 bases map to TRBD1. The CDR3 spans 17 residues. The germline CDR1 and CDR2 sequences are SGHTA and FQGNSA. J gave up 2 bases and V 4 bases, and 10 bases lay outside the gene matches. CDR3 in DNA: TGTGCCAGCAGCTCTAGGCCCCCGACAGGGACTAATGAAAAACTGTTTTTT. This gives the protein CASSSRPPTGTNEKLFF.

This sequence joins TRBV25-1 and TRBJ1-5; D gene unclear. Germline CDR1 reads MGHDK; CDR2 reads SYGVNS. CDR3 size: 16 residues. The V gene lost 1 base and the J gene lost 6 bases, with 16 bases spanning the gap. CDR3 sequence (DNA): TGTGCCAGCAGTGAATCGGTCACGCCGAAAGGTCAGCCCCAGCATTTT. Translation gives CASSESVTPKGQPQHF.